This T cell receptor (beta chain) came from a study of cytomegalovirus exposure and HLA in healthy donors. Study-level information: Early released data had tens of millions of unique TCRs, all coming from HLA-typed donors.

Study-wide results and limits: Cytomegalovirus-associated status was assigned to roughly 160 TCR beta chains. Most likely, a cluster of highly shared sequence variants arose as a sequencing artifact. For most TCR beta V segments, an earlier analysis put the productive rate at about 87% or about 30% of the time.

Primers included in the PCR were 60 Vbeta and 13 Jbeta primers. Libraries were prepared by immunoSEQ multiplex PCR; TCRdb keeps only in-frame clonotypes and omits some of them. Among tens of thousands of clones listed, about two thirds were seen once. Concerning this clone itself: Its antigen remains unidentified.

V dropped 2 bases and J dropped 5 bases, with 12 bases sitting between them. The germline V gene encodes CDR1 SGHTA and CDR2 FQGTGA. This CDR3 comprises 15 residues. This receptor was obtained from a woman aged 40 to 50 in good health and CMV-seropositive. V usage is TRBV7-3 and J usage is TRBJ2-2; D is perhaps TRBD1 (5 bases). The sample consisted of PBMCs. The CDR3: CASSLGRDGTGELFF. For the CDR3, the DNA is TGTGCCAGCAGCTTAGGCAGGGATGGGACCGGGGAGCTGTTTTTT.